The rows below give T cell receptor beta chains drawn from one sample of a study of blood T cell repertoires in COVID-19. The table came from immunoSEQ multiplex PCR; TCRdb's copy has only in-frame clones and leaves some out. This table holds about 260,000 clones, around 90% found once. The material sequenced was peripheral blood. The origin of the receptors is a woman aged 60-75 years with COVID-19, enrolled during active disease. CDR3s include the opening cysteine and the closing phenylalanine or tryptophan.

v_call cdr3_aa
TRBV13 CASSLVVRLEDNEQFF
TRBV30 CAWSAGHEKLFF
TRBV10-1 CASSESGSTGQTF
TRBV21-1 CASSARTSGSLDYEQYF
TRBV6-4 CASSLQGADNEQFF
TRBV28 CASSPAGSGANVLTF
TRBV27 CASSTPGQASGYTF
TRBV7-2 CASSKAPSRYNEQFF
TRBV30 CAWSVGGSSPLHF
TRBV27 CASSLTPDYGYTF
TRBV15 CATSRGSSGNTIYF
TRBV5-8 CASSPEGSAREQYF
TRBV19 CASSIRPGTGADEKLFF
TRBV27 CASSASGAGNTIYF
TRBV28 CASSTTGGPVGNQPQHF
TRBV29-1 CSGGQGAPGNTIYF
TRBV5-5 CASSQTSGMGMDTQYF
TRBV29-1 CSVTTGGVGEAFF
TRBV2 CASAASGFTDTQYF
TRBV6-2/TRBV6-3 CASSRTGAGANVLTF
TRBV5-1 CASSLRTGRGTEAFF
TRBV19 CASSIGQVRTEAFF
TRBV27 CASTKTGYSNQPQHF
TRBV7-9 CASSRDTLRQYF
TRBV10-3 CAISKTQGAKETQYF
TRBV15 CATSIPRFTSTDTQYF
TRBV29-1 CSVGRRGPEAFF
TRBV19 CASSIGQGAYNEQFF
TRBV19 CASTDRGNGYTF
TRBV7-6 CASSLAGQGAEAFF
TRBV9 CASSVGWEGFEQYF
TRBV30 CAWSTRLAGAYSYEQYF
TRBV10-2 CASGRGERVHEQYF
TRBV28 CASSAYRDYDNYGYTF
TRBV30 CAWGGQGYNSPLHF